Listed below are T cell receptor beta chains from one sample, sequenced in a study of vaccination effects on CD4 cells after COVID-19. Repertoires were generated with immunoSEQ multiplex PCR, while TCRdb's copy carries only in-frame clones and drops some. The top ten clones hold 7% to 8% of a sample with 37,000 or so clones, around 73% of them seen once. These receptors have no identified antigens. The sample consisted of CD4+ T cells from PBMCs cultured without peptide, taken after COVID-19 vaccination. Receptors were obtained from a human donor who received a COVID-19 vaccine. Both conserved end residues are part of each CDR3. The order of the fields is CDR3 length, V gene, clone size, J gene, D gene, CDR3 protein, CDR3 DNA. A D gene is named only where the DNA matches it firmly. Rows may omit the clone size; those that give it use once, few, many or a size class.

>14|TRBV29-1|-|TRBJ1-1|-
CSVDKGALNTEAFF
TGCAGCGTTGATAAAGGGGCTCTGAACACTGAAGCTTTCTTT
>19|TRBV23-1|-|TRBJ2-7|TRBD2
CASSHRGTTRGGDLYEQYF
TGCGCCAGCAGTCACCGCGGGACTACTCGGGGGGGGGACCTCTACGAGCAGTACTTC
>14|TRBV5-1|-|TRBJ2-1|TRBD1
CASSPDRGRYEQFF
TGCGCCAGCAGCCCGGACAGGGGTAGATATGAGCAGTTCTTC
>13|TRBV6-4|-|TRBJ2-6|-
CASRPGGANVLTF
TGTGCCAGCAGGCCCGGGGGGGCCAACGTCCTGACTTTC
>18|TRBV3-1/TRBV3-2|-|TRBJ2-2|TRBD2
CASSQGGLAGGYTGELFF
TGTGCCAGCAGCCAAGGGGGACTAGCGGGAGGGTACACCGGGGAGCTGTTTTTT
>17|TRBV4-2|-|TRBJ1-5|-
CASSQDLSGYSNQPQHF
TGTGCCAGCAGCCAAGATCTATCCGGGTATAGCAATCAGCCCCAGCATTTT
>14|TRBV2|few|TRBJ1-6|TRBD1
CASIQGAYNSPLHF
TGTGCCAGCATACAGGGGGCGTATAATTCACCCCTCCACTTT
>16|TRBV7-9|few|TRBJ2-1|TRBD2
CASSPIGLAGVNEQFF
TGTGCCAGCAGCCCCATTGGACTAGCGGGAGTCAATGAGCAGTTCTTC
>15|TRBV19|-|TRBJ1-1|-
CASSIGRVRLTEAFF
TGTGCCAGTAGTATTGGTCGGGTAAGGCTCACTGAAGCTTTCTTT
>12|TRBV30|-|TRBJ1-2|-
CAWSLGVGGYTF
TGTGCCTGGAGTTTAGGGGTAGGCGGCTACACCTTC
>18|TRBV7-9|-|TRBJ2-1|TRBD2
CASSSRGTSITSYNEQFF
TGTGCCAGCAGCTCTAGGGGGACTAGCATTACCTCCTACAATGAGCAGTTCTTC
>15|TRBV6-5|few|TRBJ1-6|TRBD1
CASSYVTGVGSPLHF
TGTGCCAGCAGTTACGTCACAGGGGTTGGTTCACCCCTCCACTTT
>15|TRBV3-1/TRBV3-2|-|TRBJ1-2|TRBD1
CASSHPGQGIEGYTF
TGTGCCAGCAGCCATCCGGGACAGGGGATCGAGGGCTACACCTTC
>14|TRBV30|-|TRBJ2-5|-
CAWSPGPLQETQYF
TGTGCCTGGAGTCCAGGCCCCCTCCAAGAGACCCAGTACTTC
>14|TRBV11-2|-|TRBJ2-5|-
CASSQRAGGETQYF
TGTGCCAGCAGCCAAAGAGCGGGTGGGGAGACCCAGTACTTC
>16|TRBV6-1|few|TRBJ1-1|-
CASSEGGRGRFTEAFF
TGTGCCAGCAGTGAAGGTGGCAGGGGTAGGTTCACTGAAGCTTTCTTT
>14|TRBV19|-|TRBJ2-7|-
CASSMAGGLYEQYF
TGTGCCAGTAGTATGGCGGGCGGACTCTACGAGCAGTACTTC
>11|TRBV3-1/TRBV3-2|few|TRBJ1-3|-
CASSQGNTIYF
TGTGCCAGCAGCCAAGGAAACACCATATATTTT